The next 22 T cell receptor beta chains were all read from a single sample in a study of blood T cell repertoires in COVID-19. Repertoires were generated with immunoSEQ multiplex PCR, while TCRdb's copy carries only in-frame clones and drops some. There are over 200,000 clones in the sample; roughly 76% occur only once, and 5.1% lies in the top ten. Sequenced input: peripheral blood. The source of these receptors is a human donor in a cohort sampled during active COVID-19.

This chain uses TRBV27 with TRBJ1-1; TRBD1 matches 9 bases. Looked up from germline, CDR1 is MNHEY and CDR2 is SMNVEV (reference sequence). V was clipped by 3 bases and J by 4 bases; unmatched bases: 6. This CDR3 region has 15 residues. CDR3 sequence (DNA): TGTGCCAGCAGTTTCCAACAGGGGGCTGGCACTGAAGCTTTCTTT. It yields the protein CASSFQQGAGTEAFF.

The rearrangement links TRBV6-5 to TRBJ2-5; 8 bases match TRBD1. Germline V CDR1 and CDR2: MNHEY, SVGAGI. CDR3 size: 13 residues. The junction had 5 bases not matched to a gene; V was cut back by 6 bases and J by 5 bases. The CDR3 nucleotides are TGTGCCAGCAGACCGGACAGGGCGGAGACCCAGTACTTC. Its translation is CASRPDRAETQYF.

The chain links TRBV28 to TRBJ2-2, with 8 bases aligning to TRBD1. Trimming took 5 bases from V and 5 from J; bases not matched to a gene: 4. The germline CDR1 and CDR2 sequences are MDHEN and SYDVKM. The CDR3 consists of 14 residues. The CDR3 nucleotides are TGTGCCAGCAGTCAGACAGGGGAAACCGGGGAGCTGTTTTTT. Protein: CASSQTGETGELFF.

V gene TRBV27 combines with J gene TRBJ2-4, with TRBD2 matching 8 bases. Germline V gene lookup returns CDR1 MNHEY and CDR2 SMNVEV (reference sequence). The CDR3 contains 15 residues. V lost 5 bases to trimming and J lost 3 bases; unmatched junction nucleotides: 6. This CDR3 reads CASSLAGGGKNIQYF. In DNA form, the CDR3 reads TGTGCCAGCAGTCTAGCGGGCGGGGGCAAAAACATTCAGTACTTC.

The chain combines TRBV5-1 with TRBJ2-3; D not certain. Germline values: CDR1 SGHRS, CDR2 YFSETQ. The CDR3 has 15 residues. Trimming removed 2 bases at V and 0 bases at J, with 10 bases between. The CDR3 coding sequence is TGCGCCAGCAGCTTAGGAAGCGTAAGCACAGATACGCAGTATTTT. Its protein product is CASSLGSVSTDTQYF.

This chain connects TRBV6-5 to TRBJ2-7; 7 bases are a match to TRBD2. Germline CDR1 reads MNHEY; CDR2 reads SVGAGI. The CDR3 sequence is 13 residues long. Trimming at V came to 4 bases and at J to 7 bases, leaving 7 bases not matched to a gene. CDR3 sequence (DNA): TGTGCCAGCAGTTTCGGGACTACGTGGGAGCAGTACTTC. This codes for CASSFGTTWEQYF.

DNA of the CDR3: TGTGCCAGCAGTTTTAGCGGTAGCTCCTACAATGAGCAGTTCTTC. Its protein product is CASSFSGSSYNEQFF. This chain connects TRBV6-5 to TRBJ2-1; a weak D match, TRBD2 (6 bases). CDR1 and CDR2 from the germline V gene are MNHEY and SVGAGI. V was clipped by 4 bases and J by 0 bases, with 10 bases between them. The CDR3 extends over 15 amino acids.

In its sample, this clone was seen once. The CDR3 DNA follows: TGTGCCGGGGGAGGATGGGGCTTAGAGAACTATGGCTACACCTTC. It translates to CAGGGWGLENYGYTF. V is TRBV28 and J is TRBJ1-2, with D possibly matching TRBD1 (5 bases). The V gene's germline CDR1 is MDHEN and CDR2 SYDVKM. The germline V and J ends were trimmed by 11 bases and 2 bases, with 21 bases remaining between them. There are 15 residues in the CDR3.

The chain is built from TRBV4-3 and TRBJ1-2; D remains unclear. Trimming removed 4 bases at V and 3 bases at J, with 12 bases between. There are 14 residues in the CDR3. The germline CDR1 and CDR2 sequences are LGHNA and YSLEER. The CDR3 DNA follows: TGCGCCAGCAGCCGTGGGAGAGCTGACTATGGCTACACCTTC. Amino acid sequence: CASSRGRADYGYTF.

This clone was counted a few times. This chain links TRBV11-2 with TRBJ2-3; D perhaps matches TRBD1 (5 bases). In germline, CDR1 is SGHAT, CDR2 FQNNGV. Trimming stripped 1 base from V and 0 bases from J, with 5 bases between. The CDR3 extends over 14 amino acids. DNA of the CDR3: TGTGCCAGCAGCTTAGGACAGAGCACAGATACGCAGTATTTT. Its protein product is CASSLGQSTDTQYF.

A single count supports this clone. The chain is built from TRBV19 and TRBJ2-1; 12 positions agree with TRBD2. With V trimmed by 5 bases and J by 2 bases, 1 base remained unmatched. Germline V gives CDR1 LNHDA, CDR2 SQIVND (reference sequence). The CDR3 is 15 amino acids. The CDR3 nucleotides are TGTGCCAGTAGTGCTAGCGGGAGGGCCTACAATGAGCAGTTCTTC. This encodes CASSASGRAYNEQFF. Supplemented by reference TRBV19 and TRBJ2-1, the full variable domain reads DGGITQSPKYLFRKEGQNVTLSCEQNLNHDAMYWYRQDPGQGLRLIYYSQIVNDFQKGDIAEGYSVSREKKESFPLTVTSAQKNPTAFYLCASSASGRAYNEQFFGPGTRLTVL.

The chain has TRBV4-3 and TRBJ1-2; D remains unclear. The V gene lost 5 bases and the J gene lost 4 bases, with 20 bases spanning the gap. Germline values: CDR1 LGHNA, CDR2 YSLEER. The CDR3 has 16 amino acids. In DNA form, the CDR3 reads TGCGCCAGCAGCGCCCCCGGCTTCGTGGGCAGCTATGGCTACACCTTC. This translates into CASSAPGFVGSYGYTF.

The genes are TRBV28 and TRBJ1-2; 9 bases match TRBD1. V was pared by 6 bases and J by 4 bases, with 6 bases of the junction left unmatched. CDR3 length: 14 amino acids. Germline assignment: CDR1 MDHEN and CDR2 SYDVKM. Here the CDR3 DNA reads TGTGCCAGCAGATTCCTGACAGGGGGCTATGGCTACACCTTC. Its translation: CASRFLTGGYGYTF.

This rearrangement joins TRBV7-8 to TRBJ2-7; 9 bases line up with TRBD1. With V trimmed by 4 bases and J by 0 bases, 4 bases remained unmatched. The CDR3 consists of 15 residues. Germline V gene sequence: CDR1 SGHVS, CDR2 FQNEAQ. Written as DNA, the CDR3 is TGTGCCAGCAGCTACGGGACAGGGAACTCCTACGAGCAGTACTTC. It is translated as CASSYGTGNSYEQYF.

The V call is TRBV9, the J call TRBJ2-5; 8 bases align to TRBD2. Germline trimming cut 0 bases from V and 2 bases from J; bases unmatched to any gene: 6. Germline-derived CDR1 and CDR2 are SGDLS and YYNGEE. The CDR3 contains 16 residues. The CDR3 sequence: CASSVGLAGRQETQYF. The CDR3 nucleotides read TGTGCCAGCAGCGTAGGTTTAGCGGGAAGGCAAGAGACCCAGTACTTC.

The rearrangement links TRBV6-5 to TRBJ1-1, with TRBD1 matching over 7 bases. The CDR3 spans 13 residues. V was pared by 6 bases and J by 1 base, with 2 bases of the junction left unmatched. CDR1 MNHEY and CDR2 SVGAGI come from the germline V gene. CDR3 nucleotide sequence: TGTGCCAGCAGACAGGGGTGGAACACTGAAGCTTTCTTT. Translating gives CASRQGWNTEAFF.

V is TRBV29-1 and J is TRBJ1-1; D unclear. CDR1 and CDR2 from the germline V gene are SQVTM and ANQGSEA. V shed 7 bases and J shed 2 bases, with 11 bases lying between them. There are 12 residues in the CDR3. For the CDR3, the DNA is TGCAGCGCCCTGCGGGTAAACACTGAAGCTTTCTTT. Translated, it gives CSALRVNTEAFF.

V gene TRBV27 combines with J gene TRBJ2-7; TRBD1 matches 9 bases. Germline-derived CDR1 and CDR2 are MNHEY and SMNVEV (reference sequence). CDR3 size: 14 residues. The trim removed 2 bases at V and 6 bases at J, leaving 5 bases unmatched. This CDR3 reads CASSLIGTGREQYF. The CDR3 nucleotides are TGTGCCAGCAGTTTAATTGGGACAGGGCGCGAGCAGTACTTC.

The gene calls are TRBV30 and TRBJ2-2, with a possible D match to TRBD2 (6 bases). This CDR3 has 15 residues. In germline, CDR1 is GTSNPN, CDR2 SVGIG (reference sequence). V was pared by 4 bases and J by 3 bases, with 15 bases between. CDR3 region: CAWIRGKMDTGELFF. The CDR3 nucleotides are TGTGCCTGGATACGGGGGAAAATGGACACCGGGGAGCTGTTTTTT. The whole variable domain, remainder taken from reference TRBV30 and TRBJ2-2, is SQTIHQWPATLVQPVGSPLSLECTVEGTSNPNLYWYRQAAGRGLQLLFYSVGIGQISSEVPQNLSASRPQDRQFILSSKKLLLSDSGFYLCAWIRGKMDTGELFFGEGSRLTVL.

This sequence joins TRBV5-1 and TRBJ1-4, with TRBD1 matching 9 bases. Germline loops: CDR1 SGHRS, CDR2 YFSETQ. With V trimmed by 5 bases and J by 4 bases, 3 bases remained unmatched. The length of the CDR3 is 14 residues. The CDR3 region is CASSLDRGNEKLFF. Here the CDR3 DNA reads TGCGCCAGCAGTCTGGACAGGGGTAATGAAAAACTGTTTTTT.

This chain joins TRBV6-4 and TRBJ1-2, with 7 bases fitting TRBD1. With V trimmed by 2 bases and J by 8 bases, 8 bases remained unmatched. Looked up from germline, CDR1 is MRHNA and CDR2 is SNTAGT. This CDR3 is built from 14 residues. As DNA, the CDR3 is TGTGCCAGCAGTGACACGGGACAGTCCATCGGCTACACCTTC. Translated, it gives CASSDTGQSIGYTF.

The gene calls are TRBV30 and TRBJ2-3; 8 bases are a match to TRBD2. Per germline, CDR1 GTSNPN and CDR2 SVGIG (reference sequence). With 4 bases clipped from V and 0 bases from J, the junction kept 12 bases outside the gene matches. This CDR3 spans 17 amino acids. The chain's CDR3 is CAWTKGLAGLSTDTQYF. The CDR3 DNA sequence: TGTGCCTGGACTAAGGGGCTAGCGGGCCTTAGCACAGATACGCAGTATTTT.